The present T cell receptor beta chain was sequenced within a study of blood T cell repertoires in COVID-19. All recovered Cohort 3 donors got two negative PCRs, got clearance, or saw symptom resolution. This CDR3 has 16 residues. The germline gives CDR1 SGHTA, CDR2 FQGNSA. V shed 5 bases and J 4 bases; nucleotides not matched to a gene: 7. TCRdb's copy holds only in-frame clones and misses some; the assay was immunoSEQ multiplex PCR. The sample shows around 500,000 clones, 80% to 90% of them seen only once. Input material: PBMCs or T cells enriched from blood (not recorded which). V and J are TRBV7-2 and TRBJ2-1; 11 positions match TRBD2. This receptor was obtained from an older woman who had recovered from COVID-19. DNA for the CDR3: TGTGCCAGCAGCCCGTCGGGACTAGCGGATTACAATGAGCAGTTCTTC. This gives the protein CASSPSGLADYNEQFF.